The source of this TCR beta chain is a study of blood T cells in healthy people across ages. Through a sample-barcoded 5' primer and a J-beta primer mix, a second PCR was run for about 6 to 12 cycles. CDR3-containing paired-end reads numbering at least 2.5 million came from each sample. MiXCR was run by TCRdb on the 5' RACE reads, yielding one entry per CDR3 protein. This sample carries some 800,000 distinct CDR3 sequences, 20% to 30% of them seen once, and the ten largest clones take more than 3%. Study-level results: Unsorted PBMCs ruled out conclusive naive versus antigen-experienced comparison.

This clonotype was recorded once. Antigen specificity is unknown. CDR3 length: 15 residues. The sample was also reused in another study, on T cells of mothers and their children.

V is TRBV21-1 and J is TRBJ1-2; the DNA was not compared with TRBD1, the D call given in the table. TRBV21-1 is shown as a pseudogene. The sequence came from a boy between 10 and 17 years old in good health. The specimen sequenced was blood. For the CDR3, the DNA is TGTGCCAACAGCAAAGACCACAGGAAAAACTATGGCTACACCTTC. It specifies CANSKDHRKNYGYTF.